Below are 3 T cell receptor beta chains sequenced from a single sample in a study of T cell changes during pregnancy in multiple sclerosis. This table comes from immunoSEQ multiplex PCR, and its TCRdb copy is limited to in-frame clones, with some not included. Of roughly 59,000 clones listed, roughly 93% are singletons. The starting material was CD4+ T cells from peripheral blood mononuclear cells, obtained before pregnancy. Source of these receptors: a female donor with multiple sclerosis, enrolled in a pregnancy study.

The V gene is TRBV7-3, the J gene TRBJ2-1; TRBD2 matches 7 bases. After removal of 5 bases from V and 8 bases from J, the junction contained 15 bases not matched to a gene. This CDR3 is built from 16 residues. The germline CDR1 and CDR2 sequences are SGHTA and FQGTGA. CDR3 nucleotides: TGTGCCAGCAGCCCCCTGGCCGCGGGAGTAGGTTATGAGCAGTTCTTC. This gives the protein CASSPLAAGVGYEQFF.

The J gene is TRBJ1-5, the V gene TRBV18; TRBD1 matches at 9 bases. The V gene's germline CDR1 is KGHSH and CDR2 LQKENI. With V trimmed by 3 bases and J by 5 bases, 8 bases remained unmatched. The CDR3 length is 16 residues. As DNA, the CDR3 is TGTGCCAGCTCACCTGATACAGGGGGCATTCATCAGCCCCAGCATTTT. Translation: CASSPDTGGIHQPQHF.

This clone was seen once. The chain has TRBV30 and TRBJ2-2; D is unresolved. V gave up 0 bases and J gave up 8 bases, with 10 bases separating them. CDR1 and CDR2 (germline): GTSNPN, SVGIG (reference sequence). This CDR3 has 13 residues. In DNA, the CDR3 is TGTGCCTGGAGTGTATCTACCGTGGGGGAGCTGTTTTTT. Amino acid sequence: CAWSVSTVGELFF. Full variable domain (outside the CDR3, taken from reference TRBV30 and TRBJ2-2): SQTIHQWPATLVQPVGSPLSLECTVEGTSNPNLYWYRQAAGRGLQLLFYSVGIGQISSEVPQNLSASRPQDRQFILSSKKLLLSDSGFYLCAWSVSTVGELFFGEGSRLTVL.